This entry features one T cell receptor (beta chain) sequence. Its antigen is not known. TCRdb recomputed calls from the RT-PCR reads with MiXCR, one row per CDR3 protein. In the table there are 710,000 or so distinct CDR3 sequences, 15% to 19% of which are singletons. This record belongs to a study of response to subunit inactivated influenza vaccine. Notes on the study in general: T cells newly recruited by each seasonal influenza vaccination are few, the authors suggested.

Germline values: CDR1 LGHNA, CDR2 YNFKEQ. The V end was cut by 2 bases, the J end by 10 bases, with 15 bases between. CDR3 length: 14 amino acids. The chain is built from TRBV4-2 and TRBJ2-1; D might be TRBD1 (7 bases). The sequence derives from a man between 50 and 59 years old who received an inactivated influenza vaccine. Sequenced material: PBMCs from blood, taken roughly 13 days after vaccination. The CDR3 coding sequence is TGTGCCAGCAGCCAATGGACAGGTGCGGGGGAGCAGTTCTTC. It translates to CASSQWTGAGEQFF.